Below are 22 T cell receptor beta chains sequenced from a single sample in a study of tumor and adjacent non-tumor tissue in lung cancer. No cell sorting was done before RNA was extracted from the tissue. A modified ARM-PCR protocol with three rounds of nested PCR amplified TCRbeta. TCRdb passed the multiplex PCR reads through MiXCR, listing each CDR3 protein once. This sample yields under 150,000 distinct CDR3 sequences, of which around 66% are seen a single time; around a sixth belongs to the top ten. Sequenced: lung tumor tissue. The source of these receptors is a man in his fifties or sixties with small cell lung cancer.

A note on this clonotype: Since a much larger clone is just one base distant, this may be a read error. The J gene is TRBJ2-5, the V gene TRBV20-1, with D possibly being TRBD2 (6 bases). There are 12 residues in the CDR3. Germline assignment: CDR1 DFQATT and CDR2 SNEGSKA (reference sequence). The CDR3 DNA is TGCAATGCTAGCTCTGGGGGGGAGACCCAGTACTTC. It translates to CNASSGGETQYF.

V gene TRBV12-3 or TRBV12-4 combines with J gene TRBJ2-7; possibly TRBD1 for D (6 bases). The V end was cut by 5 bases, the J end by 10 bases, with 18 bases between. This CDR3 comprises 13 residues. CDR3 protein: CASSKQGKETQYF. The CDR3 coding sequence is TGTGCCAGCAGTAAACAGGGTAAAGAGACTCAGTACTTC.

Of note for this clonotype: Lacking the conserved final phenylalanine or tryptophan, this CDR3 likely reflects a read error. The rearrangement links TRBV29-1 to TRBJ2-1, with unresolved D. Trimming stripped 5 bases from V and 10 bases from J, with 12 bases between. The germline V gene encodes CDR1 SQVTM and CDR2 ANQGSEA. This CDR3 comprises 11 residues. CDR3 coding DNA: TGCAGCGTTTTGAGGTCCAGCGAGCAGTTCTCC. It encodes CSVLRSSEQFS.

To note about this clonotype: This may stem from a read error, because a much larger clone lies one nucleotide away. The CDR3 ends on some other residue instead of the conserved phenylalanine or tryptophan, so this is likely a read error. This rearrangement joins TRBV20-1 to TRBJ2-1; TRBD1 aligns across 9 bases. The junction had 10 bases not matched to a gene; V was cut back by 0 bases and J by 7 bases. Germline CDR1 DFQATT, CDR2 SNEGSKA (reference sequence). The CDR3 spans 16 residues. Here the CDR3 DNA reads TGCAGTGCTAGAGATCGGGACAGGGAAGGTAATAATGAGCAGTTCTCC. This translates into CSARDRDREGNNEQFS.

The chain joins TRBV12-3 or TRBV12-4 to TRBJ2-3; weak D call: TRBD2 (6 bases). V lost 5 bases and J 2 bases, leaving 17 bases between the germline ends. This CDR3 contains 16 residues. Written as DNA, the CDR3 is TGTGCCAGCAGTATCCCAAAAACGGGGGTCACAGATACGCAGTATTTT. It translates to CASSIPKTGVTDTQYF.

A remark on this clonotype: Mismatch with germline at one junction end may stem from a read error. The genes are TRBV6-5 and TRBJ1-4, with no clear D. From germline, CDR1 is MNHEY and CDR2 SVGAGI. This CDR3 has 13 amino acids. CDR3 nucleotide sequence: TGTGCCAGCAGTTCTAGGAGTAATGAAAAACTGCTTTTT. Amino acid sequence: CASSSRSNEKLLF.

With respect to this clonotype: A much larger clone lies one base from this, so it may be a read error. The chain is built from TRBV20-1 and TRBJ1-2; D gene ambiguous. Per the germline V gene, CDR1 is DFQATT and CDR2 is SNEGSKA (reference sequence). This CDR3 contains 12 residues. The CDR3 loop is CSARGPELPPVF. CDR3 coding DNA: TGCAGTGCTAGAGGGCCGGAGCTGCCCCCTGTCTTC.

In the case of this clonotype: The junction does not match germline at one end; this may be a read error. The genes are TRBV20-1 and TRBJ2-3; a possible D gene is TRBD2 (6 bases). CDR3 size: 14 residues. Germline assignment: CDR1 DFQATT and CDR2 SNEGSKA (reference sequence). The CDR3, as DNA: TGCTGTGCCAGTTTAACTAGCCGCACAGATACGCAGTATTTT. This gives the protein CCASLTSRTDTQYF.

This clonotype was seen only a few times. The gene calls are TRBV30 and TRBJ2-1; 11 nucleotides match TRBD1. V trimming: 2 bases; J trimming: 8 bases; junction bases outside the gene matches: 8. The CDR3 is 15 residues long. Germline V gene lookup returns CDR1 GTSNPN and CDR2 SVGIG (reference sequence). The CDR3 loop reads CAWSLPGQGVYEQFF. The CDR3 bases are TGTGCCTGGAGTCTTCCGGGACAGGGGGTTTATGAGCAGTTCTTC.

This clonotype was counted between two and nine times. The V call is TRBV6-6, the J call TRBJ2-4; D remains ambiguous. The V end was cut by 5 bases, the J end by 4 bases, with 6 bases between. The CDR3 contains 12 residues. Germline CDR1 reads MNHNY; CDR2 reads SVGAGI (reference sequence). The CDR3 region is CASSPVKNIQYF. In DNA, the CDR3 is TGTGCCAGCAGTCCAGTGAAAAACATTCAGTACTTC.

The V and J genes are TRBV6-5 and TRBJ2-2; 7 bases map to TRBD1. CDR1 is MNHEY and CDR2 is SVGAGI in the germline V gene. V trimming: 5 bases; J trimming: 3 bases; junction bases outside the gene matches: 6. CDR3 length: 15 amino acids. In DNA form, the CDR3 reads TGTGCCAGCAGTCAGGACAGGCCGGACACCGGGGAGCTGTTTTTT. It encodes CASSQDRPDTGELFF.

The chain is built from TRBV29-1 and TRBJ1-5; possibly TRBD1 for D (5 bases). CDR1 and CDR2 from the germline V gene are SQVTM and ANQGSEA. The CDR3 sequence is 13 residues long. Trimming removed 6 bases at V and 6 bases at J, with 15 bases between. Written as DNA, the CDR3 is TGCAGCGTCGGGACCGTTCAAGGTCAGCCCCAGCATTTT. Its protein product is CSVGTVQGQPQHF.

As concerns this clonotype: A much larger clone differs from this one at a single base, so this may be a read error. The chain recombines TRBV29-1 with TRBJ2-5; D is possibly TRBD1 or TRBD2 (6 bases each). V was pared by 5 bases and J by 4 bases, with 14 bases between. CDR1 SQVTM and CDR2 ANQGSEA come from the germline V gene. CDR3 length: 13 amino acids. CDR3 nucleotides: TGCAGCGTTCATAGGGGGGTTGGAGAGACCCAGTACTTC. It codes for CSVHRGVGETQYF.

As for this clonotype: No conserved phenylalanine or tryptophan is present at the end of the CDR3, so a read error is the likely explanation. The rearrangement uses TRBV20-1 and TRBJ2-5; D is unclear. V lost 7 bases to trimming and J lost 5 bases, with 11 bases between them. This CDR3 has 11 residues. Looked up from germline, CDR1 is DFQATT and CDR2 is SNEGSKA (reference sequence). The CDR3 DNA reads TGCAGTGTCCCGACACGGGAGACCCAGTACATC. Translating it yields CSVPTRETQYI.

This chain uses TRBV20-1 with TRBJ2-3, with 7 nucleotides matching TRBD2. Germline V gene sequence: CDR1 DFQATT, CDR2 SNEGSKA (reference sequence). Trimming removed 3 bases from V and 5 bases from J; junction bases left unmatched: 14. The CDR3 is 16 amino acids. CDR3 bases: TGCAGTGCTAGGGGGATGGGCCTAGCGGTCGAAGATACGCAGTATTTT. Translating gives CSARGMGLAVEDTQYF.

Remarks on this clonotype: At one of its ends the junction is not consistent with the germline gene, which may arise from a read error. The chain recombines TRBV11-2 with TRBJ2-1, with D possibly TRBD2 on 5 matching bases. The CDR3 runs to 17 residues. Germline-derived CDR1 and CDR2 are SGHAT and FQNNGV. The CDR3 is CASTLTAVAGGGVPEFF. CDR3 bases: TGTGCCAGCACCTTAACAGCGGTAGCCGGAGGTGGAGTCCCAGAGTTCTTC.

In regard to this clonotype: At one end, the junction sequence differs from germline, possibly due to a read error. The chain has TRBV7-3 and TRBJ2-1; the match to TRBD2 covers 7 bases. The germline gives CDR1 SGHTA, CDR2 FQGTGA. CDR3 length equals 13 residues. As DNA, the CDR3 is TGTACCAGCAGCCTCGGGAGGTACAATGAGCAGTTCTTC. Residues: CTSSLGRYNEQFF.

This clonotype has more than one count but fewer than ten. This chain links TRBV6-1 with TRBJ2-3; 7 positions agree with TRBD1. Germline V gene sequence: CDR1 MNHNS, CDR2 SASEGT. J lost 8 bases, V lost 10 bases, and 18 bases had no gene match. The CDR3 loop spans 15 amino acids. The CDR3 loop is CANSYGTAPTATQYF. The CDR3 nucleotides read TGTGCCAACAGCTACGGGACAGCGCCCACCGCTACGCAGTATTTT.

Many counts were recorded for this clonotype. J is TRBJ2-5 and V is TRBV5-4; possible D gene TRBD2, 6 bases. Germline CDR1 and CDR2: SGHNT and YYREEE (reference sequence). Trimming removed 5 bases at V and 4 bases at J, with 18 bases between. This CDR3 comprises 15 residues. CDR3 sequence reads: CASSSIYGGRETQYF. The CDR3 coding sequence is TGTGCCAGCAGTTCGATTTACGGGGGTAGAGAGACCCAGTACTTC.

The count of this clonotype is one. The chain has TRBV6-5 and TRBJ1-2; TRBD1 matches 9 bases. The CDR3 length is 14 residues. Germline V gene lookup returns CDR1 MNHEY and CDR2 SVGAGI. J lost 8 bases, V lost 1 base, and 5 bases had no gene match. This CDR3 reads CASSYWGTGFGYTF. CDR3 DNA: TGTGCCAGCAGTTACTGGGGGACAGGGTTCGGCTACACCTTC.

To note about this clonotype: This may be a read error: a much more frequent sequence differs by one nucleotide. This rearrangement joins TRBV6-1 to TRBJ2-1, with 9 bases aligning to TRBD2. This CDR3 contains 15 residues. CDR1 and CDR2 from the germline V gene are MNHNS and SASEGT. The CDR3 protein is CANSAISGSNNEQFF. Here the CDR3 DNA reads TGTGCCAACAGTGCCATTAGCGGGAGCAACAATGAGCAGTTCTTC.

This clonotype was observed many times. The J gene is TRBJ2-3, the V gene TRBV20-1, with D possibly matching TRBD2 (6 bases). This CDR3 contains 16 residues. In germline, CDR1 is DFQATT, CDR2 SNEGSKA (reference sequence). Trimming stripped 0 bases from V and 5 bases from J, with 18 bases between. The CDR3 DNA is TGCAGTGCTAGAGATGGAGCGGGCCTCAGGGAAGATACGCAGTATTTT. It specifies CSARDGAGLREDTQYF.